Listed below are T cell receptor beta chains from one sample, sequenced in a study of blood T cell repertoires in COVID-19. Sequencing was performed with immunoSEQ multiplex PCR; in TCRdb, only in-frame clones are kept and a portion is missing. This table has 80,000 or so clones, about 80% appearing once. Input material: peripheral blood. The receptors stem from a man aged 50 to 60 with active or convalescent COVID-19. The conserved cysteine and the conserved F or W are not part of the CDR3 here. The size entry is marked missing in some rows and otherwise reads once, few, many or a size class.

CDR3aa	v_gene	j_gene	abundance
ASSPREGGYT	TRBV19	TRBJ1-2	NA
ASSQVSVRSGNTIY	TRBV4-2	TRBJ1-3	NA
SASGEAGYT	TRBV20-1	TRBJ1-2	NA
ASSPRPAGEQY	TRBV7-7	TRBJ2-7	few
ASSFGNEQF	TRBV12-3/TRBV12-4	TRBJ2-1	NA
ATSGTGGDEKLF	TRBV24-1	TRBJ1-4	NA
ASSQDSTSGNTIY	TRBV3-1/TRBV3-2	TRBJ1-3	NA
ASSTDRGLYEQY	TRBV2	TRBJ2-7	NA
ASSEALRYYGYT	TRBV6-1	TRBJ1-2	NA
ASYEGLAGGEETQY	TRBV21-1	TRBJ2-5	NA
ASSPSWGVNTEAF	TRBV7-9	TRBJ1-1	NA
AISESKGRNEQY	TRBV10-3	TRBJ2-7	NA
ASRGQGRGNTIY	TRBV19	TRBJ1-3	few
ASSLRGGVEKLF	TRBV13	TRBJ1-4	NA
ASSRTSGGAASSYNEQF	TRBV7-2	TRBJ2-1	few
ASSLGGAYGYT	TRBV5-4	TRBJ1-2	NA
ASSPGQGWGYT	TRBV11-2	TRBJ1-2	NA
ASRRGGEYEQY	TRBV7-2	TRBJ2-7	NA
ASSLDRNYGYT	TRBV6-6	TRBJ1-2	NA
ASSETSGGLNTQY	TRBV2	TRBJ2-3	NA
ASSPRGDSNQPQH	TRBV5-6	TRBJ1-5	once
ASSPRTSWPPEQF	TRBV11-2	TRBJ2-1	NA
AWSFLAGNEQF	TRBV30	TRBJ2-1	NA
SLTDGTTYGYT	TRBV29-1	TRBJ1-2	NA
ASSVRDTYNEQF	TRBV5-4	TRBJ2-1	NA
ASSGRDRGNKYNEQF	TRBV5-5	TRBJ2-1	few
ASSLGAATNEKLF	TRBV5-4	TRBJ1-4	NA
ASATGGAGNIQY	TRBV19	TRBJ2-4	NA
ASSIGRVSETQY	TRBV19	TRBJ2-5	NA
ASRSGGLNTEAF	TRBV7-2	TRBJ1-1	few
ASSTRTGNYGYT	TRBV19	TRBJ1-2	few
ASSQGSSGNTIY	TRBV3-1/TRBV3-2	TRBJ1-3	few
ASSLAPNGNTIY	TRBV11-2	TRBJ1-3	NA
ATSIPDRASGNTIY	TRBV15	TRBJ1-3	few
ASSPREGGALETQY	TRBV5-1	TRBJ2-5	NA
ASRSRGGRAEKLF	TRBV27	TRBJ1-4	once
ASSFSGTEAF	TRBV12-3/TRBV12-4	TRBJ1-1	NA